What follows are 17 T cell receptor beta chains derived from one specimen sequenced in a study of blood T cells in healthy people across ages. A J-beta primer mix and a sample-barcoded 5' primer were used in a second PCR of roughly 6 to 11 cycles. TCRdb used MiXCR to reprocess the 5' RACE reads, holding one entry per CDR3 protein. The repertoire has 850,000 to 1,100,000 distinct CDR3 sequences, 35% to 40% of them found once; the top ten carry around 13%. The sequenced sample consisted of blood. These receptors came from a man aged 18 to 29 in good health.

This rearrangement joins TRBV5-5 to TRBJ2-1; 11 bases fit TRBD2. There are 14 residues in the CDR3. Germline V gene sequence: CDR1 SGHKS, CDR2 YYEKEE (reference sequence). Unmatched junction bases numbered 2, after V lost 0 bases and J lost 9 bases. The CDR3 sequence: CASSLVLAGGEQFF. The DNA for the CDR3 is TGTGCCAGCAGCTTGGTTCTAGCGGGGGGTGAGCAGTTCTTC. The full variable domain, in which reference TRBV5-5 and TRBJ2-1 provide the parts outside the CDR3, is DAGVTQSPTHLIKTRGQQVTLRCSPISGHKSVSWYQQVLGQGPQFIFQYYEKEERGRGNFPDRFSARQFPNYSSELNVNALLLGDSALYLCASSLVLAGGEQFFGPGTRLTVL.

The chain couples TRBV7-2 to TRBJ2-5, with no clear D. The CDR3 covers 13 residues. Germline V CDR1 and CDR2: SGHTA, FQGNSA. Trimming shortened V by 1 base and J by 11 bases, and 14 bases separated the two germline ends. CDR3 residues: CASSLGSDNEQYF. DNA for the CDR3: TGTGCCAGCAGCTTAGGATCGGATAATGAGCAGTACTTC.

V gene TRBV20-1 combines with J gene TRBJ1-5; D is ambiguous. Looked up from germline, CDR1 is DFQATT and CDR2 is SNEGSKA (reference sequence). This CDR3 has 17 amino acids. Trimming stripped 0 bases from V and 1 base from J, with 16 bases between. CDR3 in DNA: TGCAGTGCTAGAGATCAAGCTCGGCGAATAAGCAATCAGCCCCAGCATTTT. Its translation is CSARDQARRISNQPQHF.

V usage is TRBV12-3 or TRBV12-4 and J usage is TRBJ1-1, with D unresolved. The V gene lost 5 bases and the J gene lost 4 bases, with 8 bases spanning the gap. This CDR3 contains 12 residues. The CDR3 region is CASSPLVTEAFF. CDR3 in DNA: TGTGCCAGCAGTCCCCTCGTCACTGAAGCTTTCTTT.

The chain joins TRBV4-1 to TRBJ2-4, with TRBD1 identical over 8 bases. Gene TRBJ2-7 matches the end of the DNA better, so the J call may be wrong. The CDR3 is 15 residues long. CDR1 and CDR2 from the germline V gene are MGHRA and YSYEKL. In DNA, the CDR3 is TGCGCCAGCAGCCAACACCTAACAGGGGGTTACGAGCAGTACTTC. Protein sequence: CASSQHLTGGYEQYF.

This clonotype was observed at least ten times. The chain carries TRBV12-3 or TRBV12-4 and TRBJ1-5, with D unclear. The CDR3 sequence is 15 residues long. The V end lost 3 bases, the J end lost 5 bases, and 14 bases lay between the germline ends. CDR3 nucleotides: TGTGCCAGCAGTTTCGGCGGATTCCGCGATCAGCCCCAGCATTTT. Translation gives CASSFGGFRDQPQHF.

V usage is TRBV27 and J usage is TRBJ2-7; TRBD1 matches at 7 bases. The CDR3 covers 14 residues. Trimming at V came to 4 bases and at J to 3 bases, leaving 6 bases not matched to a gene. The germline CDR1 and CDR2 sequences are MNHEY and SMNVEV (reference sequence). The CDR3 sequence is CASSSRTGFYEQYF. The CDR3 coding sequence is TGTGCCAGCAGTTCTAGGACAGGCTTCTACGAGCAGTACTTC.

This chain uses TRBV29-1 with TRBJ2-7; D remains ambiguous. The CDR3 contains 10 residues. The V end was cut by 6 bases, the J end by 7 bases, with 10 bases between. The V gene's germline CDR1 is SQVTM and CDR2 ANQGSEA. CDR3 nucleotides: TGCAGCGTCGAGTGGGGTGAGCAGTACTTC. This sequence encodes CSVEWGEQYF.

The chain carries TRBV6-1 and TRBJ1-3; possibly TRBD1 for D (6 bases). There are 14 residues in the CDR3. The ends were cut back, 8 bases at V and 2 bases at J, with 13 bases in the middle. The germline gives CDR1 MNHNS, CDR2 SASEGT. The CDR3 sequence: CASRSTGTGNTIYF. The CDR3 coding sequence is TGTGCCAGCCGGTCTACAGGGACTGGAAACACCATATATTTT.

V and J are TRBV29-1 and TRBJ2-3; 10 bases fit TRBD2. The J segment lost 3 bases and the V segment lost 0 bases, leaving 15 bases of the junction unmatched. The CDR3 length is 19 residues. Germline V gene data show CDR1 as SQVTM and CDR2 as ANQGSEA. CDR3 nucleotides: TGCAGCGTTGAAGAGAGACAGCCTTTCAGCGGGGGGGCTACAGATACGCAGTATTTT. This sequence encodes CSVEERQPFSGGATDTQYF.

As DNA, the CDR3 is TGTGCCAGCAGCCAGGGTGCAACACCGTTCTTC. It encodes CASSQGATPFF. The chain combines TRBV3-1 with TRBJ2-1; D unresolved. The CDR3 is 11 amino acids. Germline V gene data show CDR1 as LGHDT and CDR2 as YNNKEL (reference sequence). Trimming took off 3 bases at V and 15 bases at J, with 12 bases between the two ends.

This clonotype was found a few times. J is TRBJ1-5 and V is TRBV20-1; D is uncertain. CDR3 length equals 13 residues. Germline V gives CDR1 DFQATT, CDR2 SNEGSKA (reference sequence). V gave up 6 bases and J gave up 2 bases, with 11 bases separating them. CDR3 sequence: CSAGGPRNQPQHF. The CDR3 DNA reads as TGCAGTGCCGGAGGACCTCGCAATCAGCCCCAGCATTTT.

The CDR3 protein is CASSLLRARRTGAEAFF. As DNA, the CDR3 is TGTGCCAGCAGCCTTCTACGGGCCAGAAGAACGGGGGCTGAAGCTTTCTTT. This chain connects TRBV9 to TRBJ1-1; D is perhaps TRBD1 (5 bases). The germline gives CDR1 SGDLS, CDR2 YYNGEE. Trimming took off 4 bases at V and 6 bases at J, with 25 bases between the two ends. This CDR3 contains 17 residues.

The CDR3 nucleotides are TGCAGTGCTAGAGGGGCAGGGAAATACAATGAGCAGTTCTTC. Its protein product is CSARGAGKYNEQFF. This chain joins TRBV20-1 and TRBJ2-1, with a tentative D call TRBD1 (5 bases). Germline values: CDR1 DFQATT, CDR2 SNEGSKA (reference sequence). The V gene lost 1 base and the J gene lost 4 bases, with 11 bases spanning the gap. CDR3 length equals 14 residues.

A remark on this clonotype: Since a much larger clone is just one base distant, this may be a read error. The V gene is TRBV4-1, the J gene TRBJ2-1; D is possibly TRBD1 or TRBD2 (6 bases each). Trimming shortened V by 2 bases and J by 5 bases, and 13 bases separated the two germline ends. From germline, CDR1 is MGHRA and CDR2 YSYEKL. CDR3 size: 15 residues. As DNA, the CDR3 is TGCGCCAGCAGCCAAACTGGCGGGACAAACAATGAGCAGTTCTTC. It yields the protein CASSQTGGTNNEQFF.

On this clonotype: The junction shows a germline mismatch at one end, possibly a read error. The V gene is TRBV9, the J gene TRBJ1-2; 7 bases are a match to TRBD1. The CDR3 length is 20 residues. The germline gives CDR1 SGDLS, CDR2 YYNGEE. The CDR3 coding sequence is TGTGCCGGCAGCGTAGTAGGGGGGAGGACAGGACCACTACTTACTGATGGCTACACCTTC. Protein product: CAGSVVGGRTGPLLTDGYTF. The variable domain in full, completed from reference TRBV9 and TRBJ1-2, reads DSGVTQTPKHLITATGQRVTLRCSPRSGDLSVYWYQQSLDQGLQFLIQYYNGEERAKGNILERFSAQQFPDLHSELNLSSLELGDSALYFCAGSVVGGRTGPLLTDGYTFGSGTRLTVV.

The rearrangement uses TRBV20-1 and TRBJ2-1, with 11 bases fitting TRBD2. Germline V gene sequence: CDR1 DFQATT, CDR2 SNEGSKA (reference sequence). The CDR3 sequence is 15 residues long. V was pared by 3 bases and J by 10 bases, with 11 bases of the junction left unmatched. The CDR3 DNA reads TGCAGTGCTAGGGTCTTTAGCGGGGGGGCTAGGGAGCAGTTCTTC. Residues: CSARVFSGGAREQFF.